Following are 30 T cell receptor beta chains from one sample sequenced in a study of T cell repertoires in cytomegalovirus infection. TCRdb called the reads again in MiXCR, with one record for every CDR3 protein. This table holds hundreds of thousands of distinct CDR3 sequences, approximately 42% found once. The antigens of these receptors remain unknown. The sample in question was cultured PBMCs, obtained from culture after CMV antigen stimulation. These TCRs come from a human donor in good health (CMV status not recorded). Some clones in this sample may be carry-over from other donors' samples.

V usage is TRBV7-2 and J usage is TRBJ2-1; 7 bases agree with TRBD2. V was clipped by 5 bases and J by 9 bases; unmatched bases: 19. There are 17 residues in the CDR3. CDR1 is SGHTA, CDR2 FQGNSA, per germline. In nucleotides, the CDR3 is TGTGCCAGCAGCGTAGGCGTAACGGCGGGAGTAGACGGTGAGCAGTTCTTC. Translating gives CASSVGVTAGVDGEQFF. The entire variable domain, with the rest obtained from reference TRBV7-2 and TRBJ2-1, is as follows: GAGVSQSPSNKVTEKGKDVELRCDPISGHTALYWYRQSLGQGLEFLIYFQGNSAPDKSGLPSDRFSAERTGGSVSTLTIQRTQQEDSAVYLCASSVGVTAGVDGEQFFGPGTRLTVL.

The chain uses TRBV10-3 and TRBJ2-5; D is perhaps TRBD2 (5 bases). V gave up 8 bases and J gave up 5 bases, with 9 bases separating them. CDR3 length equals 11 residues. Germline CDR1 and CDR2: ENHRY and SYGVKD. Written as DNA, the CDR3 is TGTGCCATCGGAAGAGGGGAGACCCAGTACTTC. Translating it yields CAIGRGETQYF.

The genes are TRBV4-3 and TRBJ2-1; D remains unclear. This CDR3 region has 13 residues. The V gene's germline CDR1 is LGHNA and CDR2 YSLEER. Trimming left V 0 bases short and J 10 bases short, with 10 bases between. The CDR3 DNA reads TGCGCCAGCAGCCAAGATCCGCGCCCAGAGCAGTTCTTC. This translates into CASSQDPRPEQFF.

This clonotype has only a few counts. The CDR3 region is CASSFRDYEQYF. The CDR3 nucleotides read TGTGCCAGCAGTTTCCGGGACTACGAGCAGTACTTC. The rearrangement links TRBV6-2 or TRBV6-3 to TRBJ2-7; D is perhaps TRBD2 (5 bases). The germline gives CDR1 MNHEY, CDR2 SVGEGT. The CDR3 runs 12 residues. Trimming took 4 bases from V and 3 from J, leaving 7 bases between them.

The rearrangement joins TRBV5-1 to TRBJ2-7; D is perhaps TRBD1 or TRBD2 (6 bases each). Germline V CDR1 and CDR2: SGHRS, YFSETQ. Trimming removed 3 bases at V and 5 bases at J, with 27 bases between. The CDR3 length is 18 residues. The CDR3 region is CASSSLGPSASGADEQYF. The CDR3 nucleotides are TGCGCCAGCAGCTCCCTCGGTCCTAGCGCTTCGGGGGCCGACGAGCAGTACTTC. The whole variable domain, filled in from reference TRBV5-1 and TRBJ2-7, reads KAGVTQTPRYLIKTRGQQVTLSCSPISGHRSVSWYQQTPGQGLQFLFEYFSETQRNKGNFPGRFSGRQFSNSRSEMNVSTLELGDSALYLCASSSLGPSASGADEQYFGPGTRLTVT.

This clonotype came up a few times. The rearrangement joins TRBV7-2 to TRBJ2-7, with 7 bases lining up with TRBD2. Germline V lookup: CDR1 SGHTA, CDR2 FQGNSA. With 4 bases clipped from V and 2 bases from J, the junction kept 8 bases outside the gene matches. CDR3 size: 15 residues. The CDR3 loop reads CASSWVGAGTYEQYF. The CDR3 nucleotides are TGTGCCAGCAGCTGGGTTGGAGCGGGGACCTACGAGCAGTACTTC.

The rearrangement joins TRBV7-8 to TRBJ2-1; D could derive from TRBD1 or TRBD2 (5 bases each). The CDR3 is 12 residues long. V dropped 5 bases and J dropped 9 bases, with 11 bases sitting between them. Germline V gene lookup returns CDR1 SGHVS and CDR2 FQNEAQ. The CDR3 DNA sequence: TGTGCCAGCAGCATCAGAGGGGTTGAGCAGTTCTTC. The encoded protein is CASSIRGVEQFF. The full variable domain, rest sourced from reference TRBV7-8 and TRBJ2-1, is GAGVSQSPRYKVAKRGQDVALRCDPISGHVSLFWYQQALGQGPEFLTYFQNEAQLDKSGLPSDRFFAERPEGSVSTLKIQRTQQEDSAVYLCASSIRGVEQFFGPGTRLTVL.

The chain joins TRBV7-8 to TRBJ1-1; 7 bases match TRBD1. The CDR3 has 13 residues. Germline trimming cut 5 bases from V and 7 bases from J; bases unmatched to any gene: 7. Germline V gene sequence: CDR1 SGHVS, CDR2 FQNEAQ. The CDR3: CASSPPRGDEAFF. As DNA, the CDR3 is TGTGCCAGCAGCCCCCCCAGGGGGGATGAAGCTTTCTTT. The entire variable domain, with the rest obtained from reference TRBV7-8 and TRBJ1-1, is as follows: GAGVSQSPRYKVAKRGQDVALRCDPISGHVSLFWYQQALGQGPEFLTYFQNEAQLDKSGLPSDRFFAERPEGSVSTLKIQRTQQEDSAVYLCASSPPRGDEAFFGQGTRLTVV.

In this sample, this clonotype turned up a few times. The chain uses TRBV27 and TRBJ2-7; D is uncertain. This CDR3 is 16 amino acids long. V lost 2 bases and J 5 bases, leaving 19 bases between the germline ends. Germline CDR1 MNHEY, CDR2 SMNVEV (reference sequence). CDR3 region: CASSLGPALPIDEQYF. In DNA, the CDR3 is TGTGCCAGCAGTTTAGGCCCAGCCCTCCCCATCGACGAGCAGTACTTC.

This clonotype was seen more than once but under ten times. The CDR3 DNA is TGTGCCAGCGGACAGGGGAGAGAAGCTTTCTTT. The encoded protein is CASGQGREAFF. V is TRBV7-2 and J is TRBJ1-1; TRBD1 matches 9 bases. The CDR3 sequence is 11 residues long. The V segment lost 8 bases and the J segment 8 bases; nucleotides outside the gene matches: 3. Germline loops: CDR1 SGHTA, CDR2 FQGNSA.

The CDR3 region is CASRRQALNTEAFF. CDR3 bases: TGTGCCAGCAGGCGACAGGCCCTGAACACTGAAGCTTTCTTT. The chain couples TRBV7-3 to TRBJ1-1, with a weak D call TRBD1 (6 bases). The V gene lost 6 bases and the J gene lost 0 bases, with 11 bases spanning the gap. Looked up from germline, CDR1 is SGHTA and CDR2 is FQGTGA. CDR3 length equals 14 residues.

Ten or more counts support this clonotype. This sequence joins TRBV7-2 and TRBJ2-7; 12 bases line up with TRBD2. V gave up 1 base and J gave up 6 bases; unmatched junction bases: 16. Per germline, CDR1 SGHTA and CDR2 FQGNSA. The length of the CDR3 is 19 residues. CDR3 amino acids: CASSLVWSSGGAKPREQYF. The CDR3 coding sequence is TGTGCCAGCAGCTTAGTATGGTCTAGCGGGGGGGCAAAACCCCGCGAGCAGTACTTC. The whole variable domain, remainder taken from reference TRBV7-2 and TRBJ2-7, is GAGVSQSPSNKVTEKGKDVELRCDPISGHTALYWYRQSLGQGLEFLIYFQGNSAPDKSGLPSDRFSAERTGGSVSTLTIQRTQQEDSAVYLCASSLVWSSGGAKPREQYFGPGTRLTVT.

This clonotype was observed a few times. The chain couples TRBV12-3 or TRBV12-4 to TRBJ1-5; no clear D. V was pared by 6 bases and J by 0 bases, with 12 bases between. The CDR3 extends over 15 amino acids. CDR3 coding DNA: TGTGCCAGCAGCCTCGGACTGATTAGCAATCAGCCCCAGCATTTT. Encoded protein: CASSLGLISNQPQHF.

A few counts support this clonotype. The chain links TRBV7-2 to TRBJ1-2; 7 positions match TRBD1. Germline CDR1 and CDR2: SGHTA and FQGNSA. After removal of 4 bases from V and 2 bases from J, the junction contained 4 bases not matched to a gene. This CDR3 comprises 14 residues. Here the CDR3 reads CASSSGTVNYGYTF. CDR3 bases: TGTGCCAGCAGCTCGGGGACAGTGAACTATGGCTACACCTTC.

The rearrangement uses TRBV11-2 and TRBJ2-7; 10 positions match TRBD1. Germline assignment: CDR1 SGHAT and CDR2 FQNNGV. This CDR3 region has 14 residues. V lost 1 base to trimming and J lost 6 bases; unmatched junction nucleotides: 3. As DNA, the CDR3 is TGTGCCAGCAGCTTAGTCGGGACAGGGGTCGAGCAGTACTTC. Its protein is CASSLVGTGVEQYF.

A few counts support this clonotype. The chain uses TRBV7-8 and TRBJ1-2; D gene uncertain. Looked up from germline, CDR1 is SGHVS and CDR2 is FQNEAQ. V lost 4 bases to trimming and J lost 4 bases, with 19 bases between them. This CDR3 is built from 16 residues. The CDR3 DNA sequence: TGTGCCAGCAGCTCCCCCCTGGTAGAAAAGGGCTATGGCTACACCTTC. It is translated as CASSSPLVEKGYGYTF.

This chain links TRBV28 with TRBJ1-1; TRBD1 aligns across 11 bases. The CDR3 is 17 amino acids. Trimming took 6 bases from V and 5 from J; bases not matched to a gene: 14. The germline V gene encodes CDR1 MDHEN and CDR2 SYDVKM. The CDR3 DNA reads TGTGCCAGCAGCTATCCGGGGACAGGGGGAGAGGGGACTGAAGCTTTCTTT. Its protein product is CASSYPGTGGEGTEAFF.

This sequence joins TRBV6-5 and TRBJ2-1; D is possibly TRBD2 (6 bases). The V and J ends lost 5 bases and 12 bases respectively, with 23 bases between them. CDR1 and CDR2 from the germline V gene are MNHEY and SVGAGI. The CDR3 is 15 residues long. The CDR3, as DNA: TGTGCCAGCAGTAGGGGTGCGGGGCCTTCCAGTAGGCAGTTCTTC. Translation: CASSRGAGPSSRQFF.

This clonotype was found a few times. CDR3 protein: CSVVGGRTNTGELFF. The CDR3 DNA is TGCAGCGTTGTGGGGGGACGGACGAACACCGGGGAGCTGTTTTTT. V and J are TRBV29-1 and TRBJ2-2, with D perhaps TRBD2 (6 bases). Deletions cut 4 bases from V and 0 bases from J, with 12 bases between. Germline CDR1 is SQVTM and CDR2 is ANQGSEA. The CDR3 has 15 residues.

The V and J genes are TRBV12-3 or TRBV12-4 and TRBJ2-1; 8 nucleotides agree with TRBD2. Losses at the gene ends were 3 bases for V and 8 bases for J; bases not matched to a gene: 6. The CDR3 spans 14 residues. In DNA, the CDR3 is TGTGCCAGCAGTTTCCGGGGGGGCCAGGATGAGCAGTTCTTC. Its protein product is CASSFRGGQDEQFF.

The V and J genes are TRBV19 and TRBJ2-6; D is uncertain. V gave up 5 bases and J gave up 0 bases, with 11 bases separating them. This CDR3 is 16 amino acids long. CDR1 and CDR2 from the germline V gene are LNHDA and SQIVND (reference sequence). CDR3 sequence reads: CASSSLEFSGANVLTF. CDR3 coding DNA: TGTGCCAGTAGTTCCTTGGAGTTCTCTGGGGCCAACGTCCTGACTTTC.

The J gene is TRBJ2-2, the V gene TRBV29-1; tentatively, D is TRBD2 (7 bases). Deletions cut 0 bases from V and 5 bases from J, with 13 bases between. The CDR3 runs 15 residues. Germline V gene sequence: CDR1 SQVTM, CDR2 ANQGSEA. Here the CDR3 reads CSVEDGGRGTGELFF. CDR3 nucleotide sequence: TGCAGCGTTGAAGACGGGGGGCGCGGGACCGGGGAGCTGTTTTTT.

This chain uses TRBV4-3 with TRBJ2-7; D not certain. V was shortened by 0 bases and J by 6 bases, with 15 bases between the two germline ends. The CDR3 totals 15 residues. The V gene's germline CDR1 is LGHNA and CDR2 YSLEER. Here the CDR3 reads CASSQDPGRFGEQYF. The CDR3 DNA reads TGCGCCAGCAGCCAAGATCCTGGTCGGTTCGGCGAGCAGTACTTC.

The chain uses TRBV19 and TRBJ1-2, with D hard to call. The CDR3 sequence is 13 residues long. Germline CDR1 and CDR2: LNHDA and SQIVND (reference sequence). V gave up 7 bases and J gave up 4 bases, with 13 bases separating them. The CDR3 nucleotides read TGTGCCAGTACCCGAGGGCTGTTCTATGGCTACACCTTC. It translates to CASTRGLFYGYTF.

The chain carries TRBV5-6 and TRBJ2-1, with D unclear. CDR1 and CDR2 (germline): SGHDT, YYEEEE. This CDR3 has 12 residues. Trimming took off 2 bases at V and 8 bases at J, with 8 bases between the two ends. This CDR3 reads CASSFSRDEQFF. CDR3 sequence (DNA): TGTGCCAGCAGCTTTAGTAGGGATGAGCAGTTCTTC.

Concerning this clonotype: A read error may account for a junction end that differs from germline. The chain combines TRBV5-1 with TRBJ2-7; D might be TRBD1 or TRBD2, each matching 5 bases. Germline-derived CDR1 and CDR2 are SGHRS and YFSETQ. The CDR3 totals 14 residues. CDR3 in amino acids: CASSLGLRGSEQYF. CDR3 coding DNA: TGCGCCAGCAGCTTGGGTTTACGGGGCAGCGAGCAGTATTTC.

This clonotype was seen repeatedly, ten times or more. The chain joins TRBV7-2 to TRBJ2-1, with 16 bases fitting TRBD2. Germline V gene data show CDR1 as SGHTA and CDR2 as FQGNSA. This CDR3 has 20 amino acids. Unmatched junction bases numbered 12, after V lost 0 bases and J lost 7 bases. The CDR3 DNA follows: TGTGCCAGCAGCTTAGCGTACGGGACTAGCGGGAGGGCCCTCAGGAATGAGCAGTTCTTC. The encoded protein is CASSLAYGTSGRALRNEQFF.

This clonotype was detected a few times. The CDR3 spells CASSFEPGAYEQYF. CDR3 nucleotides: TGTGCCAGCAGCTTTGAGCCGGGGGCCTACGAGCAGTACTTC. The chain combines TRBV7-6 with TRBJ2-7; the D gene is possibly TRBD2 (6 bases). Trimming pared 3 bases from V and 2 bases from J, leaving 11 bases between. Germline V CDR1 and CDR2: SGHVS, FNYEAQ. The CDR3 covers 14 residues. Looking up the rest from reference TRBV7-6 and TRBJ2-7 gives the full variable domain: GAGVSQSPRYKVTKRGQDVALRCDPISGHVSLYWYRQALGQGPEFLTYFNYEAQQDKSGLPNDRFSAERPEGSISTLTIQRTEQRDSAMYRCASSFEPGAYEQYFGPGTRLTVT.

The gene calls are TRBV7-2 and TRBJ2-3; 7 bases are shared with TRBD1. The trim removed 6 bases at V and 6 bases at J, leaving 6 bases unmatched. There are 13 residues in the CDR3. Germline V gives CDR1 SGHTA, CDR2 FQGNSA. CDR3 nucleotide sequence: TGTGCCAGCAGTCGACAGGGATTGGATACGCAGTATTTT. Protein product: CASSRQGLDTQYF.

The rearrangement links TRBV12-3 or TRBV12-4 to TRBJ1-2; D unclear. The CDR3 spans 14 residues. V was trimmed by 5 bases and J by 7 bases, leaving 17 bases between them. The CDR3 region is CASSPPGKPGGYTF. The DNA of the CDR3 is TGTGCCAGCAGTCCCCCGGGAAAGCCGGGTGGCTACACCTTC.